These 17 T cell receptor beta chains were all obtained from the same sample, sequenced in a study of preoperative IRX-2 immunotherapy in early breast cancer. Generated by immunoSEQ multiplex PCR, the TCRdb table keeps only in-frame clones and is missing some. The sample lists 30,000 or so clones, 90% seen once, with 9.8% in the top ten. Treatment meaning: preoperative locoregional IRX-2 cytokine immunotherapy. This sample was obtained from a patient treated with IRX-2 immunotherapy. The receptor source for this set is a human donor with breast cancer.

For the CDR3, the DNA is TGTGCCAGCAGGCCGCAAGGAAACTATGGCTACACCTTC. Translating gives CASRPQGNYGYTF. This chain uses TRBV27 with TRBJ1-2; D gene uncertain. Trimming pared 6 bases from V and 2 bases from J, leaving 10 bases between. Per the germline V gene, CDR1 is MNHEY and CDR2 is SMNVEV (reference sequence). The CDR3 is 13 residues long.

The rearrangement uses TRBV10-1 and TRBJ2-1, with a tentative D call TRBD2 (5 bases). There are 16 residues in the CDR3. CDR1 and CDR2 (germline): WNHNN, SYGVQD (reference sequence). V lost 0 bases to trimming and J lost 0 bases, with 9 bases between them. The CDR3 nucleotides read TGCGCCAGCAGTGAGTCGGGAGCCCCCTCCTACAATGAGCAGTTCTTC. Protein sequence: CASSESGAPSYNEQFF.

The V call is TRBV7-9, the J call TRBJ2-2, with D perhaps matching TRBD2 (6 bases). Germline V gene lookup returns CDR1 SEHNR and CDR2 FQNEAQ (reference sequence). The CDR3 covers 15 residues. Deletions cut 7 bases from V and 6 bases from J, with 18 bases between. The CDR3 DNA reads TGTGCCAGCAACCAAGGTGGGGGAGGTGCCGGGGAGCTGTTTTTT. Residues: CASNQGGGGAGELFF.

This chain joins TRBV6-1 and TRBJ2-1; unclear D gene. The CDR3 sequence is 14 residues long. Germline values: CDR1 MNHNS, CDR2 SASEGT. V was shortened by 7 bases and J by 3 bases, with 13 bases between the two germline ends. CDR3 loop: CASTWETFYNEQFF. CDR3 nucleotide sequence: TGTGCCAGCACCTGGGAAACCTTCTACAATGAGCAGTTCTTC.

This chain uses TRBV9 with TRBJ2-2; TRBD1 is a possible D gene (6 bases). The CDR3 loop spans 16 amino acids. Germline V CDR1 and CDR2: SGDLS, YYNGEE. V lost 6 bases and J 7 bases, leaving 22 bases between the germline ends. The CDR3 sequence: CASTRDQGFTFGELFF. CDR3 in DNA: TGTGCCAGCACCCGAGACCAGGGGTTTACGTTCGGGGAGCTGTTTTTT.

V is TRBV5-8 and J is TRBJ2-5; D call uncertain. From germline, CDR1 is SGHTS and CDR2 YDEGEE. This CDR3 is built from 13 residues. The V gene lost 5 bases and the J gene lost 4 bases, with 12 bases spanning the gap. CDR3 amino acids: CASSRLTGETQYF. CDR3 in DNA: TGTGCCAGCAGTCGTTTAACGGGAGAGACCCAGTACTTC.

The V and J genes are TRBV9 and TRBJ2-5; the D call may be TRBD1 or TRBD2 (6 bases each). Germline loops: CDR1 SGDLS, CDR2 YYNGEE. Trimming pared 0 bases from V and 4 bases from J, leaving 10 bases between. The CDR3 spans 14 residues. The CDR3 region is CASSVEGGTETQYF. Written as DNA, the CDR3 is TGTGCCAGCAGCGTAGAGGGGGGAACAGAGACCCAGTACTTC.

There are a few counts of this clone. CDR3 amino acids: CASSLGLGNTEAFF. CDR3 DNA: TGTGCCAGCTCGCTGGGTCTGGGGAACACTGAAGCTTTCTTT. This rearrangement joins TRBV19 to TRBJ1-1; D is undetermined. CDR3 length equals 14 residues. The V and J ends lost 9 bases and 1 base respectively, with 15 bases between them. Germline V lookup: CDR1 LNHDA, CDR2 SQIVND (reference sequence).

As to this clone: The sample carries other DNA sequences with the same CDR3. V and J are TRBV28 and TRBJ1-4; 10 nucleotides match TRBD1. Germline V gene data show CDR1 as MDHEN and CDR2 as SYDVKM. The CDR3 runs to 14 residues. Trimming removed 5 bases from V and 8 bases from J; junction bases left unmatched: 5. The CDR3 coding sequence is TGTGCCAGCAGTCGGGGACAGGGGCGGGAAAAACTGTTTTTT. This sequence encodes CASSRGQGREKLFF.

The genes are TRBV7-2 and TRBJ1-5, with 12 bases aligning to TRBD1. Germline CDR1 is SGHTA and CDR2 is FQGNSA. Germline trimming cut 2 bases from V and 6 bases from J; bases unmatched to any gene: 14. The CDR3 has 19 amino acids. CDR3: CASSLSGTGGAHGVQPQHF. For the CDR3, the DNA is TGTGCCAGCAGCTTATCCGGGACAGGGGGCGCGCACGGAGTTCAGCCCCAGCATTTT.

The CDR3 nucleotides are TGTGCCAGCAGCCAAGAAGAGGAGCGGGAGGTCTTCAAGCAGTACTTC. Translating gives CASSQEEEREVFKQYF. This chain joins TRBV14 and TRBJ2-7, with 9 nucleotides matching TRBD2. The CDR3 covers 16 residues. Germline values: CDR1 SGHDN, CDR2 FVKESK. V trimming: 0 bases; J trimming: 8 bases; junction bases outside the gene matches: 11.

The chain links TRBV7-8 to TRBJ2-7, with 7 bases lining up with TRBD1. With 5 bases clipped from V and 4 bases from J, the junction kept 8 bases outside the gene matches. Germline V gene data show CDR1 as SGHVS and CDR2 as FQNEAQ. This CDR3 contains 14 residues. The CDR3: CASSTRTGSYEQYF. The CDR3, as DNA: TGTGCCAGCAGCACAAGGACAGGTTCGTACGAGCAGTACTTC. The complete variable domain, with remaining parts taken from reference TRBV7-8 and TRBJ2-7, reads GAGVSQSPRYKVAKRGQDVALRCDPISGHVSLFWYQQALGQGPEFLTYFQNEAQLDKSGLPSDRFFAERPEGSVSTLKIQRTQQEDSAVYLCASSTRTGSYEQYFGPGTRLTVT.

The chain uses TRBV5-1 and TRBJ1-1, with D possibly TRBD1 on 6 matching bases. Trimming removed 3 bases from V and 5 bases from J, with 8 bases in between. The CDR3 totals 12 residues. Germline-derived CDR1 and CDR2 are SGHRS and YFSETQ. The CDR3 coding sequence is TGCGCCAGCAGCTCTCAGGGGACTGAAGCTTTCTTT. Translated, it gives CASSSQGTEAFF.

CDR3 sequence reads: CASSFRGAYEQYF. CDR3 sequence (DNA): TGTGCCAGCAGTTTCCGAGGGGCCTACGAGCAGTACTTC. The V gene is TRBV27, the J gene TRBJ2-7; D is tentatively TRBD1 or TRBD2 (5 bases each). CDR1 is MNHEY, CDR2 SMNVEV, per germline (reference sequence). This CDR3 contains 13 residues. V shed 3 bases and J shed 2 bases, with 8 bases lying between them.

The chain links TRBV2 to TRBJ2-5; 10 nucleotides agree with TRBD1. The DNA end is a closer match to TRBJ2-7, so the J assignment may be wrong. This CDR3 has 15 residues. Germline V gene data show CDR1 as SNHLY and CDR2 as FYNNEI. This CDR3 is CASSEEGQGTYEQYF. CDR3 nucleotides: TGTGCCAGCAGTGAAGAGGGACAGGGGACCTACGAGCAGTACTTC.

V usage is TRBV13 and J usage is TRBJ2-7; D may correspond to TRBD1 or TRBD2 (6 bases each). Trimming took 7 bases from V and 2 from J, leaving 15 bases between them. Per germline, CDR1 PRHDT and CDR2 FYEKMQ (reference sequence). CDR3 length: 14 residues. The CDR3 loop reads CASTPGGAPYEQYF. The CDR3 DNA is TGTGCCAGCACCCCCGGGGGCGCCCCCTACGAGCAGTACTTC.

This sequence joins TRBV11-2 and TRBJ2-1, with TRBD2 identical over 8 bases. J gave up 5 bases and V 5 bases, and 11 bases lay outside the gene matches. The CDR3 length is 16 residues. Looked up from germline, CDR1 is SGHAT and CDR2 is FQNNGV. CDR3 sequence reads: CASSLSPGLDNNEQFF. DNA for the CDR3: TGTGCCAGCAGCCTATCCCCGGGACTAGATAACAATGAGCAGTTCTTC.